This T cell receptor beta chain was sequenced for a study of blood T cell repertoires in COVID-19. V dropped 7 bases and J dropped 0 bases, with 11 bases sitting between them. The CDR3 sequence is 14 residues long. CDR1 and CDR2 (germline): SGDLS, YYNGEE. As handled by the study authors: Estimation of nucleated cell counts relied on the amplification of reference gene primers. Produced via immunoSEQ multiplex PCR; TCRdb's table is partial and in-frame only. The DNA was the basis for D and trimming; V, J and clone size are from that table. In the table there are approximately 300,000 clones, around 84% of which are singletons. Allocation to cohorts depended on clinical history reported by the participants. Exposed enrollees had met someone with a PCR-confirmed or clinician-diagnosed COVID-19 case at some point within the 2 weeks before study entry.

This receptor was taken from a woman aged 30 to 39 who had been exposed to COVID-19. Sequenced sample: PBMCs or T cells enriched from blood (not recorded which). The chain has TRBV9 and TRBJ1-3, with D tentatively TRBD1 (5 bases). CDR3 DNA sequence: TGTGCCAGCGGAAACAGGAACTCTGGAAACACCATATATTTT. This encodes CASGNRNSGNTIYF.